This is a list of T cell receptor beta chains from one sample in a study of T-cell reconstitution after alpha-beta-depleted transplantation in children. TCRdb called the PCR reads again in MiXCR, with one record for every CDR3 protein. The sample consists of a few hundred thousand distinct CDR3 sequences, under 8.5% of them appearing once. This material consisted of PBMCs, taken before TCRalphabeta/CD19-depleted stem cell transplant. The receptor set was obtained from a boy aged 2-15 years with acute lymphoblastic leukemia, due to receive a stem cell transplant. CDR3s include the opening cysteine and the closing phenylalanine or tryptophan. The order of the fields is V gene, D gene, CDR3 protein. The D gene is left open where the match is weak.

>TRBV6-5|.
CASSYTAFEGTDTQYF
>TRBV12-3/TRBV12-4|.
CASSLSTGTSTEAFF
>TRBV29-1|.
CSVEGQFYEQYF
>TRBV20-1|.
CSATFPPKYEQYF
>TRBV7-6|.
CASSLRQAQNTGELFF
>TRBV27|.
CASSLSPPAPLDTQYF
>TRBV20-1|.
CSAHSVNYGYTF
>TRBV9|TRBD2
CASSVESSGGYNEQFF
>TRBV28|.
CASKAGSGRNEQFF
>TRBV28|TRBD2
CASTIAGGYSYEQYF
>TRBV30|.
CAWRALDLDGTGELFF
>TRBV28|.
CASSLRTGAGEQYF
>TRBV5-4|TRBD2
CASSLFQRGPSTDTQYF
>TRBV5-4|.
CASANVVNTEAFF
>TRBV6-1|.
CASIGASNQQFF
>TRBV6-6|.
CASKSYNEQFF
>TRBV5-1|.
CASSLAGARAKNIQYF
>TRBV29-1|.
CSVAPRAGANVLTF
>TRBV6-2/TRBV6-3|.
CASSWGAEQFF
>TRBV12-3/TRBV12-4|TRBD1
CASSVRTGGRNGYTF
>TRBV11-2|TRBD2
CASSFFSAGGPNTQYF
>TRBV6-2/TRBV6-3|.
CASSFPSRTDTQYF
>TRBV7-9|TRBD2
CASSLLAGTTPYNEQFF
>TRBV5-5|.
CASSFVRGDGYTF
>TRBV9|.
CASSVSGSTDTQYF
>TRBV4-2|.
CASSQEWDWDTGELFF
>TRBV12-3/TRBV12-4|.
CASRSLAGELFF
>TRBV12-3/TRBV12-4|.
CASSQMGWGEKLFF